This T cell receptor (beta chain) was sequenced in a study of cytomegalovirus exposure and HLA in healthy donors. Study information: Around 85 million unique TCR sequences came from HLA-typed donors in an early release.

Study conclusions and caveats: In a later analysis, V- and J-gene trimming of beta chains associated with a DCLRE1C missense variant, replicated independently.

In the case of this clone: Its antigen is not known.

These donors counted as nominally healthy when sampled, but unrecorded immune exposures were likely. This CDR3 has 14 amino acids. Germline loops: CDR1 SGHRS, CDR2 YFSETQ. Germline trimming cut 1 base from V and 3 bases from J; bases unmatched to any gene: 1. With 60 Vbeta and 13 Jbeta primers, the PCR was carried out. The protocol was immunoSEQ multiplex PCR, while the TCRdb copy is restricted to in-frame clones and leaves out a portion. The sample yields 85,000 to 100,000 clones, over 60% seen once. The specimen sequenced was PBMCs. The chain recombines TRBV5-1 with TRBJ1-2, with 9 bases matching TRBD1. This sequence originates from a male donor in good health and CMV-seropositive. CDR3 region: CASSLRQGDYGYTF. The CDR3 DNA follows: TGCGCCAGCAGCTTGAGACAGGGGGACTATGGCTACACCTTC.